The 30 T cell receptor beta chains below all came from one sample that was sequenced in a study of T cell responses to AZD1222 COVID-19 vaccine. Here immunoSEQ multiplex PCR was the method, and the copy in TCRdb shows in-frame clones only, minus some. The sample gives some 180,000 clones, 70% to 90% of which show up once; approximately 1% is in the top ten. The source material was peripheral blood, sampled 28 days after the second AZD1222 dose. Source of these receptors: an adult who received the AZD1222 COVID-19 vaccine.

The chain recombines TRBV12-3 or TRBV12-4 with TRBJ2-5; possibly TRBD2 for D (5 bases). This CDR3 has 13 amino acids. The V end lost 3 bases, the J end lost 5 bases, and 10 bases lay between the germline ends. CDR3 in amino acids: CASSFVGSETQYF. CDR3 in DNA: TGTGCCAGCAGTTTTGTGGGGAGCGAGACCCAGTACTTC.

This clone was seen a handful of times. The V and J genes are TRBV3-1 (or the pseudogene TRBV3-2) and TRBJ1-2; maybe TRBD1 (5 bases). Looked up from germline, CDR1 is LGHDT and CDR2 is YNNKEL (reference sequence). Trimming shortened V by 2 bases and J by 4 bases, and 14 bases separated the two germline ends. The CDR3 covers 15 residues. CDR3 DNA sequence: TGTGCCAGCAGCCAAAGGTCGGGGGGAGGCTATGGCTACACCTTC. Amino acid sequence: CASSQRSGGGYGYTF.

The V call is TRBV3-1 (or the pseudogene TRBV3-2), the J call TRBJ1-6; 7 nucleotides match TRBD1. The CDR3 loop spans 18 amino acids. Germline V lookup: CDR1 LGHDT, CDR2 YNNKEL (reference sequence). The V and J ends lost 2 bases and 0 bases, in that order; junction bases with no gene match: 7. CDR3 DNA: TGTGCCAGCAGCCAACTACGGGCAGGGGGCTCCTATAATTCACCCCTCCACTTT. Translating gives CASSQLRAGGSYNSPLHF.

This sequence joins TRBV7-2 and TRBJ2-1; D gene unclear. This CDR3 spans 12 amino acids. Germline loops: CDR1 SGHTA, CDR2 FQGNSA. Trimming took 1 base from V and 5 from J, leaving 3 bases between them. The CDR3 sequence is CASSLVDNEQFF. The CDR3 bases are TGTGCCAGCAGCTTAGTAGACAATGAGCAGTTCTTC.

The chain is built from TRBV7-2 and TRBJ2-7; TRBD2 agrees at 11 bases. The CDR3 has 16 residues. Looked up from germline, CDR1 is SGHTA and CDR2 is FQGNSA. With V trimmed by 5 bases and J by 4 bases, 10 bases remained unmatched. The CDR3 nucleotides read TGTGCCAGCAGCCTGGAGGGAACTAGCGGGGGTTACGAGCAGTACTTC. Its protein is CASSLEGTSGGYEQYF.

This chain connects TRBV5-8 to TRBJ1-3; D is ambiguous. This CDR3 spans 14 amino acids. Per germline, CDR1 SGHTS and CDR2 YDEGEE. The ends were cut back, 4 bases at V and 4 bases at J, with 12 bases in the middle. This CDR3 reads CASSRTTVGNTIYF. For the CDR3, the DNA is TGTGCCAGCAGCCGGACGACGGTAGGAAACACCATATATTTT.

The chain combines TRBV5-1 with TRBJ2-7; D is undetermined. This CDR3 has 12 amino acids. V was pared by 1 base and J by 3 bases, with 5 bases between. Per germline, CDR1 SGHRS and CDR2 YFSETQ. CDR3: CASSLNDYEQYF. The CDR3 DNA reads TGCGCCAGCAGCTTGAATGACTACGAGCAGTACTTC.

The chain employs TRBV18 and TRBJ1-5, with no clear D. The CDR3 length is 17 residues. Germline assignment: CDR1 KGHSH and CDR2 LQKENI. V gave up 1 base and J gave up 1 base, with 14 bases separating them. The CDR3 coding sequence is TGTGCCAGCTCACCACAGTACCTGACGGGGAGCAATCAGCCCCAGCATTTT. This sequence encodes CASSPQYLTGSNQPQHF. Full variable domain (remainder filled in from reference TRBV18 and TRBJ1-5): NAGVMQNPRHLVRRRGQEARLRCSPMKGHSHVYWYRQLPEEGLKFMVYLQKENIIDESGMPKERFSAEFPKEGPSILRIQQVVRGDSAAYFCASSPQYLTGSNQPQHFGDGTRLSIL.

This chain connects TRBV4-1 to TRBJ1-6; D unresolved. The CDR3 has 13 residues. Germline V lookup: CDR1 MGHRA, CDR2 YSYEKL. V was cut by 0 bases and J by 8 bases, with 5 bases left in between. CDR3 nucleotides: TGCGCCAGCAGCCAAGAGTGGGATTCACCCCTCCACTTT. Its translation is CASSQEWDSPLHF.

This chain links TRBV9 with TRBJ2-7, with D uncertain. Germline V CDR1 and CDR2: SGDLS, YYNGEE. The CDR3 covers 14 residues. V gave up 4 bases and J gave up 7 bases, with 18 bases separating them. The CDR3 region is CASSLVSSGWEQYF. The DNA of the CDR3 is TGTGCCAGCAGCCTTGTCTCGAGTGGTTGGGAGCAGTACTTC.

The chain employs TRBV5-8 and TRBJ1-1; no reliable D call. The CDR3 length is 16 residues. CDR1 and CDR2 (germline): SGHTS, YDEGEE. Deletions cut 2 bases from V and 4 bases from J, with 18 bases between. The CDR3 is CASSFPSDLSTTEAFF. DNA of the CDR3: TGTGCCAGCAGCTTCCCTTCGGATCTTTCGACCACTGAAGCTTTCTTT.

As for this clone: This sample also contains other DNA sequences that code for the same CDR3. The V and J genes are TRBV12-3 or TRBV12-4 and TRBJ1-1; no firm D call. The CDR3 is 12 amino acids. Trimming took 6 bases from V and 1 from J, leaving 6 bases between them. The DNA for the CDR3 is TGTGCCAGCAGCCCCGGGAACACTGAAGCTTTCTTT. Translating it yields CASSPGNTEAFF.

This clone has only a few counts. The rearrangement links TRBV25-1 to TRBJ1-1; 9 bases map to TRBD1. The CDR3 is made up of 15 amino acids. V was pared by 2 bases and J by 2 bases, with 3 bases of the junction left unmatched. Germline values: CDR1 MGHDK, CDR2 SYGVNS. CDR3 sequence: CASSELTGGNTEAFF. The DNA for the CDR3 is TGTGCCAGCAGTGAACTGACAGGGGGAAACACTGAAGCTTTCTTT.

This chain joins TRBV7-9 and TRBJ1-2; no firm D call. Germline CDR1 is SEHNR and CDR2 is FQNEAQ (reference sequence). The CDR3 runs to 13 residues. The V end was cut by 1 base, the J end by 0 bases, with 3 bases between. CDR3 DNA: TGTGCCAGCAGCTTAGAAGCTAACTATGGCTACACCTTC. Translation: CASSLEANYGYTF. The full variable domain, with the rest looked up from reference TRBV7-9 and TRBJ1-2, is DTGVSQNPRHKITKRGQNVTFRCDPISEHNRLYWYRQTLGQGPEFLTYFQNEAQLEKSRLLSDRFSAERPKGSFSTLEIQRTEQGDSAMYLCASSLEANYGYTFGSGTRLTVV.

The chain links TRBV25-1 to TRBJ1-2; weak D call: TRBD1 (6 bases). This CDR3 region has 13 residues. Trimming stripped 7 bases from V and 2 bases from J, with 11 bases between. Germline lookup yields CDR1 MGHDK and CDR2 SYGVNS. DNA of the CDR3: TGTGCCAGCATTGGGGGGGCGAACTATGGCTACACCTTC. It translates to CASIGGANYGYTF.

The chain recombines TRBV5-1 with TRBJ1-4, with a tentative D call TRBD1 (5 bases). The V and J ends lost 6 bases and 0 bases respectively, with 12 bases between them. The germline CDR1 and CDR2 sequences are SGHRS and YFSETQ. This CDR3 comprises 15 residues. This chain's CDR3 is CASKLQGSTNEKLFF. The CDR3 nucleotides are TGCGCCAGCAAACTTCAGGGATCAACTAATGAAAAACTGTTTTTT.

Regarding this clone: One end of the junction fails to match germline, which may point to a read error. V and J are TRBV12-3 or TRBV12-4 and TRBJ1-4; 8 nucleotides align to TRBD1. The CDR3 loop spans 13 amino acids. CDR3 residues: CASSLALGGDRSF. The CDR3 nucleotides are TGTGCCAGCAGTTTAGCTCTTGGGGGGGACAGGAGTTTT.

The chain is built from TRBV7-2 and TRBJ2-1, with 9 nucleotides matching TRBD1. The junction had 3 bases not matched to a gene; V was cut back by 3 bases and J by 3 bases. Germline assignment: CDR1 SGHTA and CDR2 FQGNSA. The CDR3 covers 15 residues. The CDR3 sequence is CASSLGQGSYNEQFF. The CDR3 DNA reads TGTGCCAGCAGCTTGGGACAGGGTAGCTACAATGAGCAGTTCTTC.

This clone has just one count. This chain links TRBV6-5 with TRBJ2-7; 9 bases line up with TRBD2. Germline V gives CDR1 MNHEY, CDR2 SVGAGI. This CDR3 is built from 15 residues. The ends lost 2 bases at V and 1 base at J; junction bases unmatched: 3. The CDR3 bases are TGTGCCAGCAGTTACCGGCGGGGGGGTTCCTACGAGCAGTACTTC. Its protein is CASSYRRGGSYEQYF.

The V gene is TRBV4-2, the J gene TRBJ1-2; a weak D match, TRBD1 (6 bases). V was trimmed by 1 base and J by 0 bases, leaving 9 bases between them. CDR3 length: 15 residues. Germline CDR1 LGHNA, CDR2 YNFKEQ. CDR3 coding DNA: TGTGCCAGCAGCCAAGGACAGGCCGCTAACTATGGCTACACCTTC. Protein product: CASSQGQAANYGYTF.

The chain carries TRBV6-1 and TRBJ1-6, with no clear D. CDR3 length: 14 residues. The germline V gene has CDR1 MNHNS and CDR2 SASEGT. Between the trimmed V and J ends, which lost 2 bases and 10 bases, there was a span of 12 bases. CDR3 bases: TGTGCCAGCAGTGAACAGGTGTCCCCATCACCCCTCCACTTT. As protein: CASSEQVSPSPLHF.

The CDR3 sequence is CASSWGGLAGGTWETQYF. In DNA form, the CDR3 reads TGTGCCAGCAGCTGGGGAGGACTAGCGGGGGGGACGTGGGAGACCCAGTACTTC. The chain recombines TRBV5-8 with TRBJ2-5; 15 positions match TRBD2. V gave up 3 bases and J gave up 5 bases; unmatched junction bases: 11. The V gene's germline CDR1 is SGHTS and CDR2 YDEGEE. This CDR3 spans 18 amino acids.

This rearrangement joins TRBV6-5 to TRBJ2-7, with D unresolved. CDR1 and CDR2 from the germline V gene are MNHEY and SVGAGI. Deletions cut 4 bases from V and 0 bases from J, with 10 bases between. The CDR3 covers 14 residues. The CDR3 region is CASSFSRNSYEQYF. Written as DNA, the CDR3 is TGTGCCAGCAGTTTTTCTAGAAACTCCTACGAGCAGTACTTC.

V gene TRBV6-2 or TRBV6-3 combines with J gene TRBJ2-3; weak D call: TRBD2 (7 bases). V dropped 3 bases and J dropped 6 bases, with 13 bases sitting between them. The CDR3 consists of 14 residues. Germline values: CDR1 MNHEY, CDR2 SVGEGT. The CDR3 region has the DNA TGTGCCAGCAGTTATGTGGGGGGGCTGGATACGCAGTATTTT. Protein product: CASSYVGGLDTQYF.

The gene calls are TRBV5-1 and TRBJ2-3, with TRBD2 matching over 8 bases. The CDR3 sequence is 17 residues long. The germline V gene encodes CDR1 SGHRS and CDR2 YFSETQ. The ends lost 0 bases at V and 0 bases at J; junction bases unmatched: 6. CDR3 DNA sequence: TGCGCCAGCAGCTTGGGTCTGACTAGCGAGAGCACAGATACGCAGTATTTT. Amino acid sequence: CASSLGLTSESTDTQYF.

The rearrangement uses TRBV2 and TRBJ1-2; 8 positions match TRBD1. This CDR3 region has 15 residues. V was clipped by 4 bases and J by 0 bases; unmatched bases: 4. Germline loops: CDR1 SNHLY, CDR2 FYNNEI. CDR3 region: CASSGTGKANYGYTF. The DNA of the CDR3 is TGTGCCAGCAGTGGGACAGGGAAAGCTAACTATGGCTACACCTTC.

The CDR3 reads CASSPTGRFFYGYTF. The CDR3 DNA sequence: TGCGCCAGCAGCCCCACGGGAAGATTTTTCTATGGCTACACCTTC. This sequence joins TRBV4-1 and TRBJ1-2; D is unclear. Germline V CDR1 and CDR2: MGHRA, YSYEKL. Trimming took off 4 bases at V and 4 bases at J, with 16 bases between the two ends. This CDR3 is 15 amino acids long.

V is TRBV19 and J is TRBJ2-7; D perhaps matches TRBD2 (5 bases). The V gene's germline CDR1 is LNHDA and CDR2 SQIVND (reference sequence). The CDR3 is 13 residues long. Between the trimmed V and J ends, which lost 7 bases and 1 base, there was a span of 11 bases. As DNA, the CDR3 is TGTGCCAGTACCCCAGGCGGGTCCTACGAGCAGTACTTC. This translates into CASTPGGSYEQYF.

The V and J genes are TRBV20-1 and TRBJ2-7; D gene uncertain. Trimming pared 0 bases from V and 11 bases from J, leaving 11 bases between. The CDR3 runs 11 residues. Germline-derived CDR1 and CDR2 are DFQATT and SNEGSKA (reference sequence). The CDR3 is CSARDPLGKYF. CDR3 nucleotides: TGCAGTGCTAGAGATCCCCTGGGGAAGTACTTC.

This chain links TRBV27 with TRBJ2-7, with 8 positions matching TRBD1. CDR1 and CDR2 (germline): MNHEY, SMNVEV (reference sequence). The V and J ends lost 10 bases and 6 bases, in that order; junction bases with no gene match: 11. The CDR3 runs to 13 residues. CDR3 protein: CATADRAGGEQYF. DNA of the CDR3: TGTGCCACCGCGGACAGGGCAGGGGGCGAGCAGTACTTC.